This record looks at one TCR beta chain sequence and its context. The antigen is unknown. Per the original methods: CDR3 differences across clinicopathological groups were used to build a distant-metastasis classifier for papillary thyroid cancer. TCRdb re-called the PCR reads through MiXCR. TCRdb assigned the V and J calls; the authors' analysis was not used. This repertoire shows about 34,000 clones, approximately 34% found once; its top ten account for 22%. This sample is part of a study of metastatic and nonmetastatic thyroid tumors. Across the whole study: Comparison of repertoires was carried out across blood and tumor or nodule tissue from malignant and benign thyroid patients. Whole-study results and caveats: Benign nodules reportedly had significantly lower TCR beta diversity than malignant thyroid tumors in blood and tumor.

Treatment of any kind had been given to no patient before thyroid surgery. After removal of 5 bases from V and 3 bases from J, the junction contained 5 bases not matched to a gene. Germline V lookup: CDR1 MNHEY, CDR2 SVGAGI. CDR3 length equals 14 residues. The genes are TRBV6-5 and TRBJ2-7; TRBD1 aligns across 9 bases. The sequence was collected from a female donor with papillary thyroid cancer or a benign thyroid nodule (not recorded which). Some clones in this sample may be carry-over from other donors' samples. Material for sequencing was tumor tissue. The CDR3: CASSHPGQGYEQYF. In DNA, the CDR3 is TGTGCCAGCAGTCACCCGGGACAGGGCTACGAGCAGTACTTC.